This T cell receptor (beta chain) originates from a study of T cells after yellow fever vaccination. TCRdb processed the 5' RACE reads anew with MiXCR; each CDR3 protein has one entry. The sample holds about 200,000 distinct CDR3 sequences, approximately 3.2% seen once. Trimming removed 7 bases from V and 4 bases from J, with 8 bases in between. This CDR3 is built from 12 residues. In germline, CDR1 is MNHNS, CDR2 SASEGT. Regarding this clonotype: Since a much larger clone is just one base distant, this may be a read error.

The source of this sequence is a man younger than 35 who received the YFV17D yellow fever vaccine. The chain is built from TRBV6-1 and TRBJ1-5; D is undetermined. Sequenced here: CD4+ T cells sorted from PBMCs, sampled 10 days after the yellow fever booster vaccination. The CDR3 spells CASIQLNQPQHF. CDR3 coding DNA: TGTGCCAGCATACAGCTTAATCAGCCCCAGCATTTT.